This paragraph covers one TCR beta chain sequence. The antigen it recognizes is unknown. Per-base qualities were not stored, and no clone one base away is much larger. At the junction V is shortened by 11 bases and J by 5 bases, with 18 bases in between. The CDR3 contains 14 residues, cysteine and phenylalanine counted. This entry keeps only the CDR3 DNA: 42 bases, framed from base 1. The germline V gene (reference sequence) yields PRHDT for CDR1 and FYEKMQ for CDR2. Receptors were amplified or captured by 5' RACE. The sequencer was a NextSeq 500. The TCR library protocol attached a unique molecular identifier to each TCR cDNA molecule to allow correction of PCR and sequencing errors. The authors' pipeline ran thus. TCR identification, UMI-based error correction and CDR3 extraction were all carried out with Decombinator tools. Expanded TCRs were defined as those above a frequency of 2 per 1,000, corresponding to the top 1% of the tumor frequency distribution. Renyi diversity was computed with the R vegan package after each repertoire had been subsampled 100 times to 5,000 TCRs. CDR3 similarity networks were constructed using string-kernel similarity of amino acid triplets, with links drawn between CDR3s whose pairwise similarity was above 0.82. TCRdb redid the processing of the public reads, applying fastp at Q25 and MiXCR, and retained in-frame beta chains. Entries that share a CDR3 protein sequence are merged under the most common genes and DNA. Clone size and V and J calls follow TCRdb, not the original study. The sample table holds under 75,000 distinct CDR3 sequences, of which roughly 13% were seen once. The ten top clones hold roughly 6.9% of the sample.

The data derive from a study of spatial heterogeneity in lung cancer (dated by TCRdb to between 2019 and 2020). Concerning the study at large: More beta-chain than alpha-chain transcripts were consistently detected, likely reflecting higher beta-chain transcript abundance. In the raw uncorrected reads, each unique combination of TCR and UMI appeared on average more than ten times. Nonsynonymous mutation counts, determined by whole-exome sequencing of tumor tissue, were related to TCR repertoire features. TCR alpha and beta repertoires were quantitatively compared across multiple tumor regions, matched nontumor lung and blood in non-small cell lung cancer. At surgery, some 220 tumor regions, 63 to 70 matched nontumor lung samples and some 54 PBMC samples were TCR-sequenced for both alpha and beta chains. The investigation overall reported the following: Ubiquitous expanded tumor TCRs were detected in blood more often at tumor resection than at routine follow-up. Additional single-cell paired TCR alpha and beta sequencing was considered necessary to confirm, at a functional level, the hypothesis that regional TCRs recognize regional mutations.

Read against the paper, the sample's time point label means: sample taken at primary tumor resection. For TCR sequencing, whole RNA was extracted from tumor and nontumor lung tissue, or from cryopreserved PBMC samples, and no cell sorting was done. Samples were obtained from approximately 70 patients with early-stage, untreated non-small cell lung cancer from the lung TRACERx cohort. Only patients with enough RNA available from two or more tumor regions were chosen for TCR sequencing. The sample here was PBMCs, taken at surgery. The sequence links TRBV13 to TRBJ1-4; 6 matching bases give a weak D call of TRBD1. This clonotype was obtained from a male donor with early-stage non-small cell lung cancer. In nucleotide form, the sequence is TGTGCCGGCACCACCCAGGGGCTGAATGAAAAACTGTTTTTT. It encodes CAGTTQGLNEKLFF.